The rows below give T cell receptor beta chains drawn from one sample of a study of Graves' ophthalmopathy and Graves' hyperthyroidism. TCRdb reprocessed the multiplex PCR reads via MiXCR and lists one record per CDR3 protein. The data show about 740,000 distinct CDR3 sequences, roughly 40% seen once. Sequenced material: peripheral blood. These receptors originate from an adult man with Graves' ophthalmopathy. CDR3s include the opening cysteine and the closing phenylalanine or tryptophan. D genes are given only for firm matches. A row's size may be missing; if present it is once, few, many or a size class.

j_gene,v_gene,abundance,len,d_gene,CDR3aa,CDR3nt
TRBJ2-2,TRBV7-9,many,10,.,CASSTGELFF,TGTGCCAGCAGCACCGGGGAGCTGTTTTTT
TRBJ1-2,TRBV7-9,few,14,.,CASSLASGTKGYTF,TGTGCCAGCAGCTTGGCCTCCGGGACGAAGGGCTACACCTTC
TRBJ2-2,TRBV2,.,16,.,CASSDGGAYDVGELFF,TGTGCCAGCAGTGATGGGGGCGCTTACGATGTCGGGGAGCTGTTTTTT
TRBJ2-6,TRBV10-3,many,15,TRBD1,CAISDGTAGANVLTF,TGTGCCATCAGTGATGGGACAGCTGGGGCCAACGTCCTGACTTTC
TRBJ2-3,TRBV25-1,.,12,.,CASSFRLDTQYF,TGTGCCAGCAGTTTCCGTCTAGATACGCAGTATTTT
TRBJ2-7,TRBV7-2,.,15,TRBD1,CASSLLRDRGYEQYF,TGTGCCAGCAGCCTTCTCCGGGACAGGGGATACGAGCAGTACTTC
TRBJ2-7,TRBV6-5,.,13,.,CASSASLGDEQYF,TGTGCCAGCAGTGCGAGCCTGGGGGACGAGCAGTACTTC
TRBJ2-7,TRBV19,few,14,.,CASSIVWGVTEQYF,TGTGCCAGTAGTATAGTATGGGGAGTTACCGAGCAGTACTTC
TRBJ2-7,TRBV29-1,many,12,.,CSVSESSYEQYF,TGCAGCGTGTCTGAGAGCTCCTACGAGCAGTACTTC
TRBJ2-7,TRBV7-8,many,15,TRBD1,CASSLRTGPPYEQYF,TGTGCCAGCAGCTTAAGGACAGGGCCACCCTACGAGCAGTACTTC
TRBJ1-1,TRBV2,.,14,.,CASSRQGFTTEAFF,TGTGCCAGCAGCCGGCAGGGATTCACCACTGAAGCTTTCTTT
TRBJ2-7,TRBV5-4,.,16,TRBD1,CASSADGTGQTYEQYF,TGTGCCAGCAGCGCCGATGGGACAGGCCAAACCTACGAGCAGTACTTC
TRBJ2-5,TRBV5-1,few,16,TRBD2,CASRRTSGRSWETQYF,TGCGCCAGCAGGCGGACTAGCGGGAGAAGTTGGGAGACCCAGTACTTC
TRBJ2-5,TRBV28,.,15,.,CASSRSTGIQETQYF,TGTGCCAGCAGCCGGTCGACCGGGATCCAAGAGACCCAGTACTTC
TRBJ2-5,TRBV20-1,.,13,TRBD2,CSVRLARQETQYF,TGCAGTGTTCGACTAGCAAGACAAGAGACCCAGTACTTC
TRBJ1-2,TRBV15,.,14,.,CATSSFSRQYGYTF,TGTGCCACCAGCAGCTTTTCCAGGCAGTATGGCTACACCTTC
TRBJ2-2,TRBV12-3/TRBV12-4,few,12,.,CASSYLPGELFF,TGTGCCAGCAGTTACCTCCCCGGGGAGCTGTTTTTT
TRBJ1-5,TRBV20-1,.,17,.,CSAENSGRTYSNQPQHF,TGCAGTGCTGAGAATTCTGGCAGAACTTATAGCAATCAGCCCCAGCATTTT
TRBJ2-7,TRBV5-4,once,15,TRBD1,CASSLGVTGTYEQYF,TGTGCCAGCAGCTTGGGGGTGACAGGGACCTACGAGCAGTACTTC
TRBJ1-5,TRBV5-1,few,15,.,CASSRDGSSNQPQHF,TGTGCCAGCAGTCGGGACGGAAGTAGCAATCAGCCCCAGCATTTT
TRBJ1-2,TRBV2,many,14,.,CASSEEFPPNGYTF,TGTGCCAGCAGTGAAGAGTTTCCACCGAATGGCTACACCTTC
TRBJ2-6,TRBV7-6,few,16,.,CASSLGGAGGANVLTF,TGTGCCAGCAGCCTTGGGGGGGCAGGGGGGGCCAACGTCCTGACTTTC
TRBJ1-1,TRBV9,few,14,.,CASSVGVMDTEAFF,TGTGCCAGCAGCGTAGGGGTTATGGACACTGAAGCTTTCTTT
TRBJ2-7,TRBV7-9,few,15,.,CASSLAGDHTLEQYF,TGTGCCAGCAGCTTAGCCGGGGACCACACTCTCGAGCAGTACTTC
TRBJ1-5,TRBV29-1,many,13,.,CSVGPGGNQPQHF,TGCAGCGTTGGTCCCGGGGGAAATCAGCCCCAGCATTTT
TRBJ2-7,TRBV10-3,few,15,.,CAINAGTENSYEQYF,TGTGCCATCAACGCAGGGACGGAGAATTCCTACGAGCAGTACTTC
TRBJ1-2,TRBV24-1,.,15,.,CATSDEAAGEDGYTF,TGTGCCACCAGTGATGAAGCCGCCGGGGAGGATGGCTACACCTTC
TRBJ2-5,TRBV25-1,.,13,.,CASSQQHRETQYF,TGTGCCAGCAGTCAACAGCACCGAGAGACCCAGTACTTC
TRBJ2-2,TRBV20-1,.,14,.,CSARVGGNTGELFF,TGCAGTGCTAGAGTCGGGGGGAACACCGGGGAGCTGTTTTTT
TRBJ2-5,TRBV12-3/TRBV12-4,.,17,.,CASSQDFYRGEGETQYF,TGTGCCAGCAGCCAAGATTTCTACCGTGGTGAAGGGGAGACCCAGTACTTC
TRBJ2-7,TRBV10-3,.,16,TRBD1,CASSGGQAPLSDEQYF,TGTGCCAGCAGTGGAGGACAGGCCCCCTTATCGGACGAGCAGTACTTC
TRBJ1-6,TRBV20-1,many,14,TRBD1,CSASDRGDNSPLHF,TGCAGTGCTAGCGACAGGGGGGATAATTCACCCCTCCACTTT
TRBJ1-4,TRBV10-3,.,15,.,CASSSARDGSEKLFF,TGTGCCAGCAGCTCAGCCCGGGACGGTTCTGAAAAACTGTTTTTT
TRBJ2-2,TRBV20-1,.,15,TRBD1,CSAGPTGDNTGELFF,TGCAGTGCTGGACCGACAGGGGATAACACCGGGGAGCTGTTTTTT
TRBJ1-5,TRBV19,.,15,.,CASSIVGQRNQPQHF,TGTGCCAGTAGTATAGTAGGGCAGCGCAATCAGCCCCAGCATTTT
TRBJ1-5,TRBV24-1,few,14,TRBD1,CATSGQGGEETQHF,TGTGCCACCAGTGGACAGGGTGGGGAGGAGACCCAGCATTTT
TRBJ1-5,TRBV12-3/TRBV12-4,.,16,TRBD1,CASSPGPGTGDQPQHF,TGTGCCAGCAGTCCCGGACCAGGGACAGGGGATCAGCCCCAGCATTTT
TRBJ1-2,TRBV19,few,13,.,CASSISSIYGYTF,TGTGCCAGTAGTATCTCCAGTATATATGGCTACACCTTC
TRBJ2-7,TRBV2,.,11,.,CASRTAAGQYF,TGTGCCAGCAGGACGGCGGCCGGGCAGTACTTC
TRBJ2-7,TRBV2,many,17,.,CASSEDRAASGPYEQYF,TGTGCCAGCAGCGAAGACAGGGCTGCTAGCGGCCCCTACGAGCAGTACTTC
TRBJ2-7,TRBV9,few,16,TRBD1,CASSVSGQGSSYEQYF,TGTGCCAGCAGCGTATCCGGACAGGGTAGCTCCTACGAGCAGTACTTC
TRBJ1-5,TRBV24-1,few,16,.,CASSYSIQATVWPQHF,TGTGCCAGCAGTTACTCGATCCAGGCGACCGTTTGGCCCCAGCATTTT
TRBJ1-4,TRBV10-3,.,15,TRBD1,CAIRPTGGAGEKLFF,TGTGCCATCAGGCCGACAGGGGGCGCGGGTGAAAAACTGTTTTTT
TRBJ2-7,TRBV7-9,.,11,.,CAGGSSYEQYF,TGTGCCGGCGGAAGCTCCTACGAGCAGTACTTC
TRBJ2-7,TRBV2,few,16,.,CASSEQGGRLTYEQYF,TGTGCCAGCAGTGAACAGGGTGGAAGGTTAACCTACGAGCAGTACTTC
TRBJ1-5,TRBV2,.,14,TRBD1,CASSVARGLQPQHF,TGTGCCAGCAGTGTCGCGAGGGGGCTTCAGCCCCAGCATTTT
TRBJ1-3,TRBV10-3,many,17,.,CAISESLTGYSGNTIYF,TGTGCCATCAGTGAGTCATTAACAGGTTACTCTGGAAACACCATATATTTT
TRBJ1-2,TRBV29-1,.,15,TRBD1,CSVDGTGGASYGYTF,TGCAGCGTTGATGGGACAGGGGGCGCGTCCTATGGCTACACCTTC
TRBJ1-5,TRBV24-1,.,12,.,CATSDGDQPQHF,TGTGCCACCTCGGACGGGGATCAGCCCCAGCATTTT
TRBJ2-2,TRBV7-9,.,14,.,CASSLQGSTGELFF,TGTGCCAGCAGCTTACAGGGCTCCACCGGGGAGCTGTTTTTT